This TCR beta chain was profiled in a study of T cell responses to AZD1222 COVID-19 vaccine. Findings and caveats of the study: Vaccine-related CD4 TCRs covered spike, predominating at 160-218 and 743-854. A rise in Spike-specific TCR breadth and depth followed two AZD1222 doses. Clonal diversity was possibly underestimated, and the donors were mostly white British, with more females.

Concerning this clone: The antigen remains undetermined.

Both about-4-week and about-12-week second-dose recipients were combined. TCRdb's copy holds only in-frame clones and misses some; the assay was immunoSEQ multiplex PCR. Among 250,000 to 300,000 clones listed, 90% to 95% were seen once. The sequence derives from an adult who received the AZD1222 COVID-19 vaccine. Source: peripheral blood, taken 28 days after the second AZD1222 dose.

This CDR3 reads CASSLPAGTGNTGELFF. CDR3 bases: TGTGCCAGCAGCCTCCCGGCGGGGACAGGGAACACCGGGGAGCTGTTTTTT. The chain recombines TRBV7-9 with TRBJ2-2; 8 bases map to TRBD1. Germline CDR1 reads SEHNR; CDR2 reads FQNEAQ (reference sequence). V lost 5 bases and J lost 1; bases outside the gene matches: 9. The CDR3 totals 17 residues.